The clone carrying this T cell receptor beta chain was seen many times. As yet, its antigen is unknown. An end of the junction differs from the germline gene, which may be a read error. CDR3 length equals 13 residues. These data originate in a study of identical twins. Study-level findings and limits: It was out-of-frame TCR alpha sharing in monozygotic twins that models underestimated. Insertions were reduced in abundant cord blood beta clonotypes but not in memory repertoires.

Template switching supplied a universal primer site; unique molecular identifiers were carried on the cDNA. TCRdb re-called the 5' RACE reads with MiXCR, one entry per CDR3 protein. The sample records about 690,000 distinct CDR3 sequences, around 6% being singletons. The TCR comes from a man between 18 and 29 years old in good health. The chain is built from TRBV12-3 or TRBV12-4 and TRBJ1-2; tentatively, D is TRBD1 (5 bases). Sequenced sample: naive T cells sorted from blood. The CDR3 bases are TGTGCCAGCAGTTTAGGCAGGGACTACGGCTACACCTTC. It codes for CASSLGRDYGYTF.